These 30 T cell receptor beta chains originate from one sample sequenced in a study of cytomegalovirus exposure and HLA in healthy donors. Method: immunoSEQ multiplex PCR; TCRdb's copy keeps in-frame clones and lacks some. The sample includes over 250,000 clones, around 90% of them seen just once. The sequenced sample consisted of PBMCs. The receptors come from a woman in her twenties or thirties in good health and CMV-seropositive.

The rearrangement joins TRBV6-5 to TRBJ2-5, with no clear D. Germline V gene data show CDR1 as MNHEY and CDR2 as SVGAGI. The CDR3 totals 12 residues. V gave up 8 bases and J gave up 0 bases, with 7 bases separating them. This CDR3 reads CASRGNQETQYF. The CDR3 coding sequence is TGTGCCAGCCGTGGGAACCAAGAGACCCAGTACTTC.

J is TRBJ2-3 and V is TRBV27; the D is unclear. CDR3 length equals 15 residues. Germline CDR1 and CDR2: MNHEY and SMNVEV (reference sequence). The V end lost 2 bases, the J end lost 2 bases, and 11 bases lay between the germline ends. The DNA for the CDR3 is TGTGCCAGCAGTTTAAGTGGGTTTCTCACAGATACGCAGTATTTT. Translating it yields CASSLSGFLTDTQYF.

The V and J genes are TRBV5-1 and TRBJ1-1, with D unclear. The germline V gene encodes CDR1 SGHRS and CDR2 YFSETQ. V lost 0 bases, J lost 7 bases, and 7 bases lay in between. The CDR3 runs to 12 residues. The DNA for the CDR3 is TGCGCCAGCAGCTTGGGGTTAAGTGAAGCTTTCTTT. The encoded protein is CASSLGLSEAFF. The whole variable domain, remainder taken from reference TRBV5-1 and TRBJ1-1, is KAGVTQTPRYLIKTRGQQVTLSCSPISGHRSVSWYQQTPGQGLQFLFEYFSETQRNKGNFPGRFSGRQFSNSRSEMNVSTLELGDSALYLCASSLGLSEAFFGQGTRLTVV.

This CDR3 is CASSIDRLETQYF. CDR3 DNA: TGTGCCAGTAGTATAGACAGGTTGGAGACCCAGTACTTC. The chain employs TRBV19 and TRBJ2-5, with D uncertain. Trimming took 0 bases from V and 5 from J, leaving 7 bases between them. Germline CDR1 is LNHDA and CDR2 is SQIVND (reference sequence). The CDR3 sequence is 13 residues long.

The V and J genes are TRBV30 and TRBJ2-3, with D uncertain. The V gene's germline CDR1 is GTSNPN and CDR2 SVGIG (reference sequence). V was clipped by 0 bases and J by 12 bases, with 10 bases between them. The CDR3 is 11 amino acids. The CDR3 sequence: CAWSVAQSQYF. In DNA form, the CDR3 reads TGTGCCTGGAGTGTTGCTCAATCTCAGTATTTT.

This rearrangement joins TRBV7-2 to TRBJ2-3; 8 nucleotides align to TRBD2. This CDR3 is built from 13 residues. The V gene end was trimmed by 5 bases and the J gene end by 7 bases; junction bases not matched to a gene: 5. The germline V gene encodes CDR1 SGHTA and CDR2 FQGNSA. CDR3 bases: TGTGCCAGCAGCCCTCTAGCGGGCCATACGCAGTATTTT. Translating gives CASSPLAGHTQYF.

The rearrangement uses TRBV7-9 and TRBJ1-3; 8 bases map to TRBD1. The CDR3 runs to 13 residues. V gave up 1 base and J gave up 7 bases; unmatched junction bases: 0. In germline, CDR1 is SEHNR, CDR2 FQNEAQ (reference sequence). DNA of the CDR3: TGTGCCAGCAGCTTAGGACAGGGGAACACCATATATTTT. Translated: CASSLGQGNTIYF.

This clone was seen only a few times. The rearrangement links TRBV11-1 to TRBJ2-7; weak D call: TRBD2 (5 bases). Trimming cost V 3 bases and J 3 bases, with 9 bases left between them. This CDR3 comprises 13 residues. CDR1 SGHAT and CDR2 FQDESV come from the germline V gene (reference sequence). The CDR3, as DNA: TGTGCCAGCAGCTTGTATCGGGGCTACGAGCAGTACTTC. Translating it yields CASSLYRGYEQYF.

The chain uses TRBV7-6 and TRBJ1-1; 7 bases match TRBD1. Germline loops: CDR1 SGHVS, CDR2 FNYEAQ. The trim removed 2 bases at V and 3 bases at J, leaving 9 bases unmatched. This CDR3 is 16 amino acids long. The CDR3 DNA reads as TGTGCCAGCAGCTTAAGACTCTCCCAGGGGGACACTGAAGCTTTCTTT. Translated: CASSLRLSQGDTEAFF.

The chain is built from TRBV14 and TRBJ1-2; D may be TRBD1 (5 bases). V lost 0 bases to trimming and J lost 5 bases, with 13 bases between them. Germline values: CDR1 SGHDN, CDR2 FVKESK. This CDR3 spans 15 amino acids. The CDR3 region has the DNA TGTGCCAGCAGCCAAGATCTTAAGGGGATATATGGCTACACCTTC. It encodes CASSQDLKGIYGYTF. Full variable domain (rest looked up from reference TRBV14 and TRBJ1-2): EAGVTQFPSHSVIEKGQTVTLRCDPISGHDNLYWYRRVMGKEIKFLLHFVKESKQDESGMPNNRFLAERTGGTYSTLKVQPAELEDSGVYFCASSQDLKGIYGYTFGSGTRLTVV.

The CDR3, as DNA: TGCAGTGCTAGAGGCGGGGCCCAGTACTTC. Protein product: CSARGGAQYF. V is TRBV20-1 and J is TRBJ2-5; D is possibly TRBD2 (6 bases). The V and J ends lost 1 base and 9 bases respectively, with 6 bases between them. The germline V gene encodes CDR1 DFQATT and CDR2 SNEGSKA (reference sequence). There are 10 residues in the CDR3.

This rearrangement joins TRBV7-2 to TRBJ1-2; D uncertain. This CDR3 has 11 residues. Looked up from germline, CDR1 is SGHTA and CDR2 is FQGNSA. V gave up 4 bases and J gave up 8 bases, with 8 bases separating them. CDR3 sequence reads: CASSYGWGYTF. CDR3 nucleotide sequence: TGTGCCAGCAGCTATGGGTGGGGCTACACCTTC.

The CDR3 bases are TGTGCCAGCAGCATTCTGGCAGGGCCAGATACGCAGTATTTT. It specifies CASSILAGPDTQYF. V and J are TRBV27 and TRBJ2-3; TRBD1 might be the D (5 bases). With 6 bases removed from V and 4 bases from J, the gap between germline ends came to 14 bases. The CDR3 is 14 amino acids. Per germline, CDR1 MNHEY and CDR2 SMNVEV (reference sequence).

On this clone: Other nucleotide sequences in the sample specify the same CDR3. V usage is TRBV6-1 and J usage is TRBJ2-2; 11 bases are shared with TRBD2. The V segment lost 6 bases and the J segment 5 bases; nucleotides outside the gene matches: 5. Germline loops: CDR1 MNHNS, CDR2 SASEGT. The CDR3 runs 15 residues. The CDR3 here is CASRRLAGNTGELFF. Written as DNA, the CDR3 is TGTGCCAGCAGGAGACTAGCGGGGAATACCGGGGAGCTGTTTTTT.

The chain recombines TRBV18 with TRBJ1-1; 10 bases align to TRBD1. Germline values: CDR1 KGHSH, CDR2 LQKENI. J lost 4 bases, V lost 6 bases, and 5 bases had no gene match. The CDR3 is 14 amino acids. CDR3 in DNA: TGTGCCAGCTCTCCCGGGACAGGGGTCACTGAAGCTTTCTTT. Residues: CASSPGTGVTEAFF.

This rearrangement joins TRBV5-1 to TRBJ2-1; a possible D gene is TRBD2 (6 bases). CDR3 size: 17 residues. V shed 1 base and J shed 7 bases, with 21 bases lying between them. CDR1 SGHRS and CDR2 YFSETQ come from the germline V gene. CDR3 sequence: CASSLSAGRRGLNEQFF. The CDR3 bases are TGCGCCAGCAGCTTGTCGGCGGGGCGACGGGGTTTAAATGAGCAGTTCTTC.

Comments on this clone: At the DNA level, this CDR3 is encoded by other sequences in the same sample as well. The rearrangement links TRBV4-1 to TRBJ2-7, with a tentative D call TRBD1 (5 bases). Germline lookup yields CDR1 MGHRA and CDR2 YSYEKL. The length of the CDR3 is 14 residues. V dropped 0 bases and J dropped 3 bases, with 9 bases sitting between them. The CDR3 loop is CASSQDRESYEQYF. For the CDR3, the DNA is TGCGCCAGCAGCCAAGACAGGGAAAGCTACGAGCAGTACTTC.

The chain has TRBV28 and TRBJ2-1; 8 positions match TRBD2. The J segment lost 10 bases and the V segment lost 4 bases, leaving 9 bases of the junction unmatched. The germline gives CDR1 MDHEN, CDR2 SYDVKM. The CDR3 is 14 amino acids. The DNA for the CDR3 is TGTGCCAGCAGTTGGGGGACTAGAATAAGCGAGCAGTTCTTC. Translating it yields CASSWGTRISEQFF.

The chain employs TRBV5-6 and TRBJ1-1; no firm D call. Trimming shortened V by 2 bases and J by 1 base, and 9 bases separated the two germline ends. This CDR3 has 14 amino acids. Germline V CDR1 and CDR2: SGHDT, YYEEEE. CDR3 protein: CASSFSNKNTEAFF. The CDR3 coding sequence is TGTGCCAGCAGCTTTTCGAACAAGAACACTGAAGCTTTCTTT.

The chain recombines TRBV7-8 with TRBJ2-1; 9 bases fit TRBD1. CDR3 length equals 16 residues. J lost 9 bases, V lost 5 bases, and 14 bases had no gene match. Germline assignment: CDR1 SGHVS and CDR2 FQNEAQ. CDR3 DNA sequence: TGTGCCAGCAGCAACGGACAGGGGCGCCAGTTCTTTGAGCAGTTCTTC. The encoded protein is CASSNGQGRQFFEQFF.

V usage is TRBV30 and J usage is TRBJ2-1, with D perhaps TRBD1 (6 bases). The V end lost 3 bases, the J end lost 8 bases, and 11 bases lay between the germline ends. Germline values: CDR1 GTSNPN, CDR2 SVGIG (reference sequence). This CDR3 comprises 12 residues. CDR3 nucleotide sequence: TGTGCCTGGAGCGCAGGGGTCGATGAGCAGTTCTTC. Translating gives CAWSAGVDEQFF.

The rearrangement links TRBV5-1 to TRBJ2-1; no clear D gene. Germline-derived CDR1 and CDR2 are SGHRS and YFSETQ. Trimming cost V 3 bases and J 6 bases, with 22 bases left between them. The length of the CDR3 is 17 residues. This CDR3 reads CASSSGLGNALGNEQFF. The CDR3 DNA reads TGCGCCAGCAGCTCAGGTTTGGGCAACGCCTTGGGCAATGAGCAGTTCTTC.

V is TRBV4-3 and J is TRBJ1-4; 7 bases are a match to TRBD1. Germline values: CDR1 LGHNA, CDR2 YSLEER. This CDR3 is 13 amino acids long. J gave up 12 bases and V 3 bases, and 7 bases lay outside the gene matches. The CDR3 DNA sequence: TGCGCCAGCAGCCATGATACAGGGGCGGAACTGTTTTTT. Protein product: CASSHDTGAELFF.

The chain is built from TRBV7-8 and TRBJ2-7, with D tentatively TRBD1 (5 bases). Germline V gene data show CDR1 as SGHVS and CDR2 as FQNEAQ. This CDR3 has 13 residues. Between the trimmed V and J ends, which lost 3 bases and 3 bases, there was a span of 9 bases. For the CDR3, the DNA is TGTGCCAGCAGCTTCGGCAGGGACTACGAGCAGTACTTC. Protein sequence: CASSFGRDYEQYF.

The J gene is TRBJ2-3, the V gene TRBV9, with unresolved D. Germline assignment: CDR1 SGDLS and CDR2 YYNGEE. The CDR3 is made up of 13 amino acids. V was clipped by 6 bases and J by 2 bases, with 10 bases between them. The CDR3 DNA is TGTGCCAGCACCCCCCTGAACACAGATACGCAGTATTTT. This codes for CASTPLNTDTQYF. Full variable domain (rest looked up from reference TRBV9 and TRBJ2-3): DSGVTQTPKHLITATGQRVTLRCSPRSGDLSVYWYQQSLDQGLQFLIQYYNGEERAKGNILERFSAQQFPDLHSELNLSSLELGDSALYFCASTPLNTDTQYFGPGTRLTVL.

The chain combines TRBV29-1 with TRBJ1-3; D is undetermined. Germline V gene sequence: CDR1 SQVTM, CDR2 ANQGSEA. The CDR3 length is 12 residues. V lost 2 bases to trimming and J lost 4 bases, with 6 bases between them. CDR3 nucleotides: TGCAGCGTTGAAACGGCCGGAAACACCATATATTTT. Translating it yields CSVETAGNTIYF.

The chain links TRBV2 to TRBJ2-7; 7 nucleotides agree with TRBD1. Trimming removed 6 bases from V and 3 bases from J; junction bases left unmatched: 8. Germline lookup yields CDR1 SNHLY and CDR2 FYNNEI. This CDR3 has 14 residues. The CDR3 bases are TGTGCCAGCAGCCCGACAGGGTACTACTACGAGCAGTACTTC. Residues: CASSPTGYYYEQYF.

The chain couples TRBV7-2 to TRBJ2-5; a possible D gene is TRBD2 (7 bases). The V gene's germline CDR1 is SGHTA and CDR2 FQGNSA. Deletions cut 1 base from V and 4 bases from J, with 22 bases between. This CDR3 region has 18 residues. This chain's CDR3 is CASSLGGRAGGQGETQYF. The CDR3 DNA reads TGTGCCAGCAGCTTAGGTGGAAGGGCCGGGGGGCAGGGAGAGACCCAGTACTTC.

The CDR3 loop is CASSLSEYSGNEQFF. CDR3 sequence (DNA): TGTGCCAGCAGCCTATCGGAGTACTCAGGGAATGAGCAGTTCTTC. V is TRBV9 and J is TRBJ2-1; D is perhaps TRBD1 (5 bases). In germline, CDR1 is SGDLS, CDR2 YYNGEE. The CDR3 length is 15 residues. Trimming left V 4 bases short and J 7 bases short, with 18 bases between. The complete variable domain, with remaining parts taken from reference TRBV9 and TRBJ2-1, reads DSGVTQTPKHLITATGQRVTLRCSPRSGDLSVYWYQQSLDQGLQFLIQYYNGEERAKGNILERFSAQQFPDLHSELNLSSLELGDSALYFCASSLSEYSGNEQFFGPGTRLTVL.

In DNA form, the CDR3 reads TGTGCCAGCTCACCACTAGGACTGGTGGACCGCTACGAGCAGTACTTC. As protein: CASSPLGLVDRYEQYF. V is TRBV18 and J is TRBJ2-7, with a weak D call TRBD2 (5 bases). V was trimmed by 1 base and J by 3 bases, leaving 16 bases between them. The CDR3 length is 16 residues. Germline V lookup: CDR1 KGHSH, CDR2 LQKENI.